This entry lists 8 T cell receptor beta chains sequenced from one sample in a study of blood T cells in healthy people across ages. Alongside a J-beta primer mix, a sample-barcoded 5' primer served in a second PCR lasting about 7 to 11 cycles. Each CDR3 protein gets one entry after TCRdb re-called the 5' RACE reads with MiXCR. In the table there are around 1,000,000 distinct CDR3 sequences, less than 25% of which are singletons. The same sample was also used in a study of T cells of mothers and their children.

The sequencing input was blood. Receptors were obtained from a girl aged 2 to 10 in good health.

The chain couples TRBV7-3 to TRBJ2-5, with D unclear. V was shortened by 4 bases and J by 2 bases, with 14 bases between the two germline ends. The CDR3 is made up of 15 amino acids. Germline V CDR1 and CDR2: SGHTA, FQGTGA. The CDR3, as DNA: TGTGCCAGCAGCTCAACTATAGGGTTGCAAGAGACCCAGTACTTC. Translated, it gives CASSSTIGLQETQYF.

This chain joins TRBV12-3 or TRBV12-4 and TRBJ2-4; no firm D call. Trimming left V 3 bases short and J 1 base short, with 7 bases between. The CDR3 runs 14 residues. In nucleotides, the CDR3 is TGTGCCAGCAGTTTTTATGAGGCCAAAAACATTCAGTACTTC. It is translated as CASSFYEAKNIQYF.

The gene calls are TRBV7-9 and TRBJ2-7; D unclear. The CDR3 has 11 residues. Trimming left V 5 bases short and J 6 bases short, with 8 bases between. The V gene's germline CDR1 is SEHNR and CDR2 FQNEAQ (reference sequence). The CDR3 DNA reads as TGTGCCAGCAGCCCTTCCAGCGAGCAGTACTTC. Translated: CASSPSSEQYF.

This clonotype came up a few times. J is TRBJ2-3 and V is TRBV5-5; no clear D. Trimming pared 0 bases from V and 2 bases from J, leaving 13 bases between. CDR3 length equals 16 residues. The germline CDR1 and CDR2 sequences are SGHKS and YYEKEE (reference sequence). CDR3 sequence (DNA): TGTGCCAGCAGCTTGGAAATGGGCTTCCACACAGATACGCAGTATTTT. This codes for CASSLEMGFHTDTQYF.

In nucleotides, the CDR3 is TGTGCCAGCAGTCGAGTGAGAACAGATACGCAGTATTTT. Translation: CASSRVRTDTQYF. The chain combines TRBV25-1 with TRBJ2-3; D remains ambiguous. This CDR3 region has 13 residues. V was shortened by 5 bases and J by 3 bases, with 9 bases between the two germline ends. The germline gives CDR1 MGHDK, CDR2 SYGVNS.

This chain joins TRBV7-8 and TRBJ1-4; D gene unclear. Germline V lookup: CDR1 SGHVS, CDR2 FQNEAQ. This CDR3 region has 15 residues. Trimming removed 5 bases from V and 8 bases from J, with 18 bases in between. The CDR3 reads CASSISTSTVEKLFF. Written as DNA, the CDR3 is TGTGCCAGCAGCATCAGTACTTCGACGGTAGAAAAACTGTTTTTT.

CDR3 region: CATSRAGGAKTQYF. For the CDR3, the DNA is TGTGCCACCAGCCGTGCGGGGGGCGCGAAGACCCAGTACTTC. This chain connects TRBV15 to TRBJ2-5; 8 bases fit TRBD2. The CDR3 has 14 amino acids. V lost 5 bases to trimming and J lost 6 bases; unmatched junction nucleotides: 8. Germline CDR1 is LNHNV and CDR2 is YYDKDF (reference sequence).

The rearrangement links TRBV4-2 to TRBJ2-7, with 7 bases that match TRBD2. The CDR3 runs to 15 residues. V shed 4 bases, J shed 3 bases, and the junction held 9 bases outside the gene matches. The V gene's germline CDR1 is LGHNA and CDR2 YNFKEQ. Written as DNA, the CDR3 is TGTGCCAGCAGCCCGCGGCGGGAGCAGAACTACGAGCAGTACTTC. Residues: CASSPRREQNYEQYF.